The TCR beta chain under discussion was sequenced for a study of cytomegalovirus exposure and HLA in healthy donors. Remarks on this clone: Its antigen is as yet unknown.

Study-level results: A few CMV-associated chains were confirmed in vitro to be specific for CMV antigens. Subsequent analysis found a tendency for first-cohort TCR clusters to co-occur within the 120 or so validation repertoires.

Sequenced by immunoSEQ multiplex PCR; TCRdb stores in-frame clones only, minus some. The sample has under 200,000 clones; about 89% are singletons. This CDR3 spans 14 amino acids. The J segment lost 7 bases and the V segment lost 11 bases, leaving 10 bases of the junction unmatched. The germline V gene encodes CDR1 MNHNS and CDR2 SASEGT. The V call is TRBV6-1, the J call TRBJ2-1; 11 nucleotides align to TRBD2. This clonotype originated in a woman in her late teens or twenties in good health and CMV-seropositive. The sequenced sample was PBMCs. The CDR3 here is CAGTTSGRGNEQFF. For the CDR3, the DNA is TGTGCCGGAACCACTAGCGGGAGAGGGAATGAGCAGTTCTTC.